The sample holds one count of the clone carrying this TCR beta chain. In the original processing: Amplification of reference gene primers was used by the study to estimate nucleated cell counts. Using immunoSEQ multiplex PCR, the repertoire was profiled, and TCRdb retains in-frame clones only, with some absent. V, J and clone size were drawn from that table, and D and trimming were deduced from the DNA. Of 100,000 to 150,000 clones listed, 85% to 90% are singletons. CDR1 is ENHRY and CDR2 is SYGVKD in the germline V gene. The length of the CDR3 is 16 residues. Trimming removed 4 bases from V and 2 bases from J, with 18 bases in between. This sample was included in a study of blood T cell repertoires in COVID-19. Study as a whole: Both acute and convalescent COVID-19 samples were obtained from the United States, Italy and Spain. PBMCs, B-cell-depleted T cells, or T cells were the source of the cDNA or gDNA that made up the material.

The receptor's source is a man aged 70 or older who had recovered from COVID-19. Sequenced input: peripheral blood. The rearrangement links TRBV10-3 to TRBJ2-7; possible D gene TRBD2, 5 bases. The chain's CDR3 is CAISGPPLEGTYEQYF. As DNA, the CDR3 is TGTGCCATCAGTGGACCCCCTCTCGAGGGAACCTACGAGCAGTACTTC.